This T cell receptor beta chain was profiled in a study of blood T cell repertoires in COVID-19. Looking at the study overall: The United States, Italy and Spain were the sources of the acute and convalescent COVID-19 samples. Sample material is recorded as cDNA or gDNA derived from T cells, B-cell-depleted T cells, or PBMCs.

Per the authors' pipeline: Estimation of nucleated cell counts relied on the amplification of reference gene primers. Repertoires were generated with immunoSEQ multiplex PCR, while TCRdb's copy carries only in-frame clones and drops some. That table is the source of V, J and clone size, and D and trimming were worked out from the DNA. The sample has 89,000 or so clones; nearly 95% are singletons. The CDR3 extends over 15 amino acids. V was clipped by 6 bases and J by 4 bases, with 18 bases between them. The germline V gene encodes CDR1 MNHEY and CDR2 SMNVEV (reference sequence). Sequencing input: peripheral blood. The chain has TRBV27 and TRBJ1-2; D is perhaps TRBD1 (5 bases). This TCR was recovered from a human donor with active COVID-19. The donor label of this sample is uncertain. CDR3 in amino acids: CASSPYGGSSYGYTF. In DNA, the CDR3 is TGTGCCAGCAGCCCCTATGGGGGGTCGAGCTATGGCTACACCTTC.